This TCR beta chain stems from a study of memory CD4+ T cells and cytomegalovirus serostatus (dated 2019 in TCRdb). At the level of the whole study: The cohort comprised around 35 healthy Belgian adults, 9 CMV seropositive and about 25 CMV seronegative. CD4+ memory TCRbeta repertoires of a Belgian cohort with known cytomegalovirus serostatus were sequenced in order to replicate a published TCR-based CMV serostatus classifier.

Spanning cysteine to phenylalanine, the CDR3 consists of 17 amino acids. Only CDR3 DNA is held: 51 bases, read in frame from base 1. Sequences SGHAT (CDR1) and FQNNGV (CDR2) are obtained from the germline V gene. V is clipped by 0 bases and J by 1 base, and the sequence between their germline boundaries is 14 bases long. For this clone: There is no known antigen for this receptor. Per-base quality was not reported, and no clone a single base away is much larger than it.

What the work shows at the level of the full study, not this receptor alone: The results were read as suggesting that the CMV-associated TCR signature is, for the most part, present in the CD4+ memory repertoire. Unlike the original study, which covered naive and memory CD4+ and CD8+ populations, the Belgian study sequenced only CD4+CD45RO+ memory cells. For CMV serostatus prediction, a median bootstrapped AUC of approximately 0.95 was reached with the original framework, and a median bootstrapped AUC of approximately 0.9 was reached with a US-trained random forest. The original-framework classifier achieved a median bootstrapped AUC of almost 0.97 with a 95% CI of 0.76-1.00 on the Belgian cohort. Of fewer than 200 previously reported CMV-associated TCRbeta sequences, approximately 64 appeared in the CD4+ memory repertoires, each in one to five individuals.

Single viable CD3+CD4+CD8-CD45RO+ cells were sorted as memory CD4+ T cells on a FACSAria II. CMV serostatus was determined with a Roche Elecsys assay detecting serum IgG against CMV pp150, pp28, p38 and p52. After thawing, total CD4+ T cells were enriched by positive selection with CD4 magnetic microbeads. The samples came from a different study that was designed specifically to examine the CD4+ T cell memory repertoire. Peripheral blood mononuclear cells were isolated and cryopreserved following standard operating procedures; serum was stored at -80 °C. The staining relied on CD3-PerCP (BW264/56), CD4-APC (RPA-T4), CD45RO-PE (UCHT1) and CD8-Pacific Orange (3B5) antibodies, and Sytox blue was used to exclude non-viable cells. Genomic DNA was extracted from sorted cells with the Quick-DNA Microprep Kit. Amplification of TCRbeta DNA was done with the immunoSEQ hsTCRbeta kit, following the protocol from the manufacturer. An Illumina MiSeq instrument was used to sequence the TCRbeta libraries. As for how the authors treated the data: Following removal of out-of-frame sequences, some 2 million distinct TCRbeta sequences were retained, with an average of around 67,000 per individual. Each individual was scored according to the count of fewer than 200 previously reported CMV-associated TCRbeta sequences and the total productive distinct TCRbeta count. A beta-binomial model was reimplemented in Python, and random forests from scikit-learn, run with default parameters, were trained on data from the US cohort. Classifier performance on the Belgian cohort was reported as the median AUC with percentile confidence intervals calculated over 10,000 bootstrap iterations. TCRdb stores this immuneACCESS table with in-frame sequences only. Part of the clones is absent; in the studies checked, under half of the shortfall reflects unresolved V genes, and no reason is known for the rest. The DNA gave D and trimming, while V, J and clone size come from that table. For this sample there are tens of thousands of clones; more than 70% appear just once. The leading ten clones occupy around 0.5% of the sample.

The chain is made from TRBV11-2 and TRBJ2-3; the D gene is possibly TRBD1 or TRBD2, each agreeing over 6 bases. The receptor comes from an adult in good health and CMV-seronegative. Some clones in this sample may be carry-over from other donors' samples. The specimen was memory CD4+ T cells from blood. The CDR3 protein sequence reads: CASSLDSRGAGTDTQYF. The DNA sequence follows: TGTGCCAGCAGCTTAGATAGTAGGGGGGCTGGCACAGATACGCAGTATTTT.